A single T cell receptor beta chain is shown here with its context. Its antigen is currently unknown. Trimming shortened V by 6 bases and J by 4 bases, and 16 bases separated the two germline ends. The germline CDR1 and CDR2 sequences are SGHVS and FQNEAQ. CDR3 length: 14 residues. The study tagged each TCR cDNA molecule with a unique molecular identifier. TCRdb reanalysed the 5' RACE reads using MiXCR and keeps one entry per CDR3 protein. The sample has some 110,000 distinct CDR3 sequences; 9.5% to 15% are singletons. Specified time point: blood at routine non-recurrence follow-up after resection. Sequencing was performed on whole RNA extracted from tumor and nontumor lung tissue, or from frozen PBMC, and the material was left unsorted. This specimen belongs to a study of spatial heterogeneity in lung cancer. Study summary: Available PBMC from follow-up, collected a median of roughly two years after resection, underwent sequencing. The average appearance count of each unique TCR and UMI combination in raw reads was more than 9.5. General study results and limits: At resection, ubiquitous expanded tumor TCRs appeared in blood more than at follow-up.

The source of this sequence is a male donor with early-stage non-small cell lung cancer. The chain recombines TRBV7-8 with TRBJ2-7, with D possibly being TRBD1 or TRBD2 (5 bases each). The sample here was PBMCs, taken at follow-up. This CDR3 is CASRPGRLVYEQYF. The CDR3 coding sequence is TGTGCCAGCAGGCCGGGACGGCTTGTTTACGAGCAGTACTTC.